One sample yielded the 24 T cell receptor beta chains listed below, sequenced in a study of graft-versus-host responses after intestinal transplantation. No cognate antigen is known for these TCRs. The table came from immunoSEQ multiplex PCR; TCRdb's copy has only in-frame clones and leaves some out. Of about 93,000 clones in the sample, about 93% were seen once. The material sequenced was unstimulated CD8+ T cells sorted from spleen or lymph node cells, taken before intestinal transplant. The receptors were sampled from a human donor who received an intestinal transplant.

The rearrangement uses TRBV7-9 and TRBJ2-1, with 7 bases fitting TRBD1. CDR1 SEHNR and CDR2 FQNEAQ come from the germline V gene (reference sequence). This CDR3 has 15 residues. V was pared by 5 bases and J by 0 bases, with 4 bases of the junction left unmatched. CDR3 in DNA: TGTGCCAGCAGCGAGGGGACAGCCTCCTACAATGAGCAGTTCTTC. This sequence encodes CASSEGTASYNEQFF.

The chain couples TRBV20-1 to TRBJ2-3; D remains ambiguous. The CDR3 is made up of 10 amino acids. V lost 5 bases and J 3 bases, leaving 3 bases between the germline ends. Germline CDR1 DFQATT, CDR2 SNEGSKA (reference sequence). Here the CDR3 reads CSAPTDTQYF. The DNA of the CDR3 is TGCAGTGCTCCTACAGATACGCAGTATTTT.

CDR3 protein: CASSYVVGGGEKLFF. In nucleotides, the CDR3 is TGTGCCAGCAGTTACGTGGTAGGGGGCGGGGAAAAACTGTTTTTT. The chain is built from TRBV6-5 and TRBJ1-4; 7 bases agree with TRBD1. V gave up 2 bases and J gave up 8 bases; unmatched junction bases: 8. The CDR3 is made up of 15 amino acids. Germline CDR1 and CDR2: MNHEY and SVGAGI.

The chain recombines TRBV9 with TRBJ1-6; D is uncertain. Germline CDR1 SGDLS, CDR2 YYNGEE. The length of the CDR3 is 15 residues. V gave up 4 bases and J gave up 7 bases, with 15 bases separating them. CDR3 nucleotides: TGTGCCAGCAGCCCAGGAGGCGGTCTGAATTCACCCCTCCACTTT. It codes for CASSPGGGLNSPLHF.

The chain uses TRBV4-3 and TRBJ2-7, with 8 bases fitting TRBD2. Germline V lookup: CDR1 LGHNA, CDR2 YSLEER. This CDR3 is 19 amino acids long. V lost 0 bases to trimming and J lost 4 bases; unmatched junction nucleotides: 17. CDR3 amino acids: CASSQEEGPGGDIGYEQYF. DNA of the CDR3: TGCGCCAGCAGCCAAGAAGAGGGTCCCGGGGGGGATATTGGTTACGAGCAGTACTTC.

V usage is TRBV13 and J usage is TRBJ2-5, with 7 nucleotides matching TRBD1. The germline gives CDR1 PRHDT, CDR2 FYEKMQ (reference sequence). The CDR3 loop spans 16 amino acids. Trimming at V came to 5 bases and at J to 4 bases, leaving 13 bases not matched to a gene. CDR3 DNA: TGTGCCAGCAGCCTCCCAGGTCGAGGGGGCGGAGAGACCCAGTACTTC. Translating it yields CASSLPGRGGGETQYF.

The V gene is TRBV10-3, the J gene TRBJ1-5; D may be TRBD1 (5 bases). Trimming left V 0 bases short and J 3 bases short, with 12 bases between. Germline CDR1 is ENHRY and CDR2 is SYGVKD. The CDR3 covers 16 residues. The CDR3 sequence is CAISESMDTTNQPQHF. As DNA, the CDR3 is TGTGCCATCAGTGAGTCGATGGACACAACCAATCAGCCCCAGCATTTT.

This clone was seen only a few times. The CDR3 reads CASNAGAGNTEAFF. CDR3 sequence (DNA): TGTGCCAGTAATGCGGGGGCCGGTAACACTGAAGCTTTCTTT. The chain carries TRBV19 and TRBJ1-1; D may be TRBD1 (6 bases). The CDR3 spans 14 residues. The germline V gene encodes CDR1 LNHDA and CDR2 SQIVND (reference sequence). Trimming took off 7 bases at V and 2 bases at J, with 14 bases between the two ends.

The chain recombines TRBV9 with TRBJ2-1, with 9 bases that match TRBD2. Germline CDR1 and CDR2: SGDLS and YYNGEE. The CDR3 has 17 residues. The V and J ends lost 4 bases and 7 bases, in that order; junction bases with no gene match: 15. The CDR3 loop reads CASSPRAGERGDNEQFF. Written as DNA, the CDR3 is TGTGCCAGCAGCCCCCGCGCCGGGGAGCGGGGGGATAATGAGCAGTTCTTC. Full variable domain (missing parts from reference TRBV9 and TRBJ2-1): DSGVTQTPKHLITATGQRVTLRCSPRSGDLSVYWYQQSLDQGLQFLIQYYNGEERAKGNILERFSAQQFPDLHSELNLSSLELGDSALYFCASSPRAGERGDNEQFFGPGTRLTVL.

V usage is TRBV19 and J usage is TRBJ1-2, with 8 bases matching TRBD1. Trimming removed 7 bases from V and 8 bases from J; junction bases left unmatched: 6. The germline V gene encodes CDR1 LNHDA and CDR2 SQIVND (reference sequence). CDR3 length: 12 residues. CDR3 sequence reads: CASNSGGGGYTF. CDR3 DNA: TGTGCCAGTAATTCAGGGGGCGGGGGCTACACCTTC.

V is TRBV2 and J is TRBJ1-2; a weak D match, TRBD1 (6 bases). Germline V gene lookup returns CDR1 SNHLY and CDR2 FYNNEI. This CDR3 contains 13 residues. The V end was cut by 7 bases, the J end by 4 bases, with 13 bases between. The CDR3 sequence is CASIRGSGYGYTF. The CDR3 coding sequence is TGTGCCAGCATCAGGGGAAGTGGCTATGGCTACACCTTC.

The J gene is TRBJ1-4, the V gene TRBV7-9; 9 bases fit TRBD1. Germline CDR1 and CDR2: SEHNR and FQNEAQ (reference sequence). The CDR3 covers 19 residues. The ends lost 2 bases at V and 4 bases at J; junction bases unmatched: 14. Written as DNA, the CDR3 is TGTGCCAGCAGCTTAAGCGGACAGGGGATATGGGAACATAATGAAAAACTGTTTTTT. Translating it yields CASSLSGQGIWEHNEKLFF. Full variable domain (remainder filled in from reference TRBV7-9 and TRBJ1-4): DTGVSQNPRHKITKRGQNVTFRCDPISEHNRLYWYRQTLGQGPEFLTYFQNEAQLEKSRLLSDRFSAERPKGSFSTLEIQRTEQGDSAMYLCASSLSGQGIWEHNEKLFFGSGTQLSVL.

The chain has TRBV10-1 and TRBJ2-7; 14 bases are a match to TRBD2. This CDR3 spans 18 amino acids. V lost 2 bases to trimming and J lost 2 bases; unmatched junction nucleotides: 8. From germline, CDR1 is WNHNN and CDR2 SYGVQD (reference sequence). The CDR3 spells CASSEPARLAGGPYEQYF. CDR3 bases: TGCGCCAGCAGTGAGCCTGCTCGACTAGCGGGAGGGCCCTACGAGCAGTACTTC.

This clone showed up just once. The chain employs TRBV5-1 and TRBJ2-5; TRBD1 matches 9 bases. The tail of the sequence fits TRBJ2-7 better, so the J call may be wrong. The CDR3 loop spans 20 amino acids. Germline CDR1 SGHRS, CDR2 YFSETQ. CDR3 in DNA: TGCGCCAGCAGCTTGGTGGGGACCTATTCCGGGACAGGGACCACCTACGAGCAGTACTTC. Protein product: CASSLVGTYSGTGTTYEQYF.

The chain has TRBV6-5 and TRBJ2-2; D ambiguous. The V end was cut by 4 bases, the J end by 5 bases, with 5 bases between. CDR1 is MNHEY and CDR2 is SVGAGI in the germline V gene. CDR3 length: 12 residues. The CDR3 here is CASSLLTGELFF. The CDR3 DNA reads as TGTGCCAGCAGTTTACTAACCGGGGAGCTGTTTTTT.

V is TRBV7-9 and J is TRBJ2-1; D ambiguous. This CDR3 has 19 residues. V was trimmed by 5 bases and J by 3 bases, leaving 26 bases between them. CDR1 is SEHNR, CDR2 FQNEAQ, per germline (reference sequence). The CDR3 sequence: CASSPPARSERTIYNEQFF. The DNA for the CDR3 is TGTGCCAGCAGCCCACCTGCGCGCAGTGAACGCACTATCTACAATGAGCAGTTCTTC.

The J gene is TRBJ2-2, the V gene TRBV6-5; TRBD2 might be the D (5 bases). The CDR3 covers 16 residues. The germline V gene has CDR1 MNHEY and CDR2 SVGAGI. The V and J ends lost 0 bases and 0 bases respectively, with 8 bases between them. CDR3 sequence (DNA): TGTGCCAGCAGTTACTCGTGGAGGACGAACACCGGGGAGCTGTTTTTT. This translates into CASSYSWRTNTGELFF.

V usage is TRBV5-1 and J usage is TRBJ2-1, with 7 bases aligning to TRBD2. V dropped 4 bases and J dropped 4; count of bases not matched to a gene: 2. Germline V gives CDR1 SGHRS, CDR2 YFSETQ. The CDR3 runs 13 residues. For the CDR3, the DNA is TGCGCCAGCAGCCCGGGGGGATACAATGAGCAGTTCTTC. It is translated as CASSPGGYNEQFF.

The chain recombines TRBV7-6 with TRBJ2-2; TRBD2 aligns across 7 bases. The CDR3 loop spans 16 amino acids. Germline V CDR1 and CDR2: SGHVS, FNYEAQ. V shed 1 base, J shed 5 bases, and the junction held 7 bases outside the gene matches. The CDR3 bases are TGTGCCAGCAGCTTAGGACCCGGGACTACAACCGGGGAGCTGTTTTTT. The encoded protein is CASSLGPGTTTGELFF.

This clone was recorded only once. The rearrangement joins TRBV27 to TRBJ1-2, with a possible D match to TRBD1 (6 bases). Germline V gene sequence: CDR1 MNHEY, CDR2 SMNVEV (reference sequence). The CDR3 is made up of 14 amino acids. V was cut by 0 bases and J by 8 bases, with 13 bases left in between. CDR3 DNA sequence: TGTGCCAGCAGTTTATCGGGGGCTCCTCGGGGCTACACCTTC. Translation gives CASSLSGAPRGYTF.

V usage is TRBV16 and J usage is TRBJ1-6; 10 bases map to TRBD1. After removal of 2 bases from V and 0 bases from J, the junction contained 4 bases not matched to a gene. CDR1 is KGHSY, CDR2 FQNENV, per germline. The CDR3 extends over 18 amino acids. The CDR3 is CASSQRGTGDSYNSPLHF. The CDR3 nucleotides read TGTGCCAGCAGCCAAAGAGGGACAGGGGACTCCTATAATTCACCCCTCCACTTT.

The rearrangement links TRBV18 to TRBJ2-3; 9 bases agree with TRBD1. Germline-derived CDR1 and CDR2 are KGHSH and LQKENI. The CDR3 is made up of 15 amino acids. The trim removed 6 bases at V and 0 bases at J, leaving 4 bases unmatched. CDR3 in DNA: TGTGCCAGCTCGCGGACAGGGGCCAGCACAGATACGCAGTATTTT. As protein: CASSRTGASTDTQYF. Looking up the rest from reference TRBV18 and TRBJ2-3 gives the full variable domain: NAGVMQNPRHLVRRRGQEARLRCSPMKGHSHVYWYRQLPEEGLKFMVYLQKENIIDESGMPKERFSAEFPKEGPSILRIQQVVRGDSAAYFCASSRTGASTDTQYFGPGTRLTVL.

The chain employs TRBV4-1 and TRBJ1-4, with a possible D match to TRBD1 (6 bases). The ends were cut back, 3 bases at V and 10 bases at J, with 18 bases in the middle. This CDR3 spans 15 amino acids. CDR1 is MGHRA, CDR2 YSYEKL, per germline. As DNA, the CDR3 is TGCGCCAGCAGCCATCAACACGCAGAAGGGGGAAAACTGTTTTTT. It encodes CASSHQHAEGGKLFF.

The chain has TRBV5-6 and TRBJ2-1; weak D call: TRBD1 (5 bases). The V and J ends lost 0 bases and 9 bases respectively, with 10 bases between them. Germline CDR1 SGHDT, CDR2 YYEEEE. This CDR3 contains 13 residues. In nucleotides, the CDR3 is TGTGCCAGCAGCTTGGCAGGGTCCGGTGAGCAGTTCTTC. Its translation: CASSLAGSGEQFF.